This T cell receptor beta chain was recovered during a study of T-cell reconstitution after alpha-beta-depleted transplantation in children (dated by TCRdb to the mid-2010s). Concerning the study at large: The study quantitatively tracked T-cell immune reconstitution after TCRalphabeta/CD19-depleted allogeneic hematopoietic cell transplantation in children using TCR repertoire profiling.

The label giving this sample's treatment or condition can be read as: allogeneic hematopoietic cell transplantation with graft depleted of TCRalphabeta T cells and CD19 B cells. The children who served as transplant recipients had been given grafts of TCRalphabeta/CD19-depleted allogeneic hematopoietic cells. Library construction relied on PCR. The reads were generated on an Illumina HiSeq 2500. Molecular barcoding was employed in the preparation of TCR libraries, with unique molecular identifiers being used to normalize TCRbeta repertoire quantification. The public reads were run again by TCRdb, first through fastp at Q25 and then through MiXCR, and only productive beta chains were kept. Here each entry gathers all rows of one CDR3 protein and keeps the most common genes and DNA. The sample profile shows 400,000 to 550,000 distinct CDR3 sequences; 10% of them were found once. Around 2.2% of the sample belongs to the ten largest clones.

CDR1 and CDR2, looked up from the germline V gene, are SQVTM and ANQGSEA. The CDR3 covers 16 residues, taking in both the cysteine and the phenylalanine. Just CDR3 DNA is preserved here, 48 bases in frame from base 1. Unmatched junction bases come to 7, with V trimmed by 6 bases and J by 0 bases. Points the paper makes about the study in general: Over subsequent months, a decline in hyperexpanded clone frequencies was noted, and after one year, T-cell counts and TCRbeta diversity were mostly ascribed to newly produced T cells. In some patients, the high TCRbeta diversity seen at day 60 was put down to recipient T cells and intrathymic progenitors that had survived conditioning. The apparently early recovery of alphabetaT-cell counts about two months after transplant reportedly depended on only several hundred rapidly expanded clones that came from non-depleted graft cells.

This clonotype was observed many times. This clone's antigen is unknown. Nothing much larger sits one base from this clone, and base qualities are not available. This specimen was PBMCs, taken before TCRalphabeta/CD19-depleted stem cell transplant. The sequence was obtained from a child under 10 years old with inherited bone marrow failure, due to receive a stem cell transplant. The chain is encoded by TRBV29-1 joined to TRBJ2-1; 11 bases in the junction line up with TRBD2. The bases read TGCAGCGTCGCCGGGACTAGCGGTCTCTCCTACAATGAGCAGTTCTTC. Its translation is CSVAGTSGLSYNEQFF.